Each of the 22 T cell receptor beta chains below was sequenced from the same sample in a study of T-cell memory formation after mild COVID-19. Using its own MiXCR run on the 5' RACE reads, TCRdb lists one record per CDR3 protein. The sample lists about 210,000 distinct CDR3 sequences, under 30% occurring once. The material sequenced was PBMCs or a T cell subset sorted from them (not recorded which). The origin of the receptors is an adult woman who had mild COVID-19 (a few samples of this study predate the infection). Cell type and time point are not known.

This clonotype was seen a handful of times. This chain links TRBV18 with TRBJ2-5, with D uncertain. Germline V CDR1 and CDR2: KGHSH, LQKENI. V was pared by 3 bases and J by 2 bases, with 7 bases between. CDR3 size: 13 residues. CDR3 sequence reads: CASSPARQETQYF. The CDR3 DNA reads TGTGCCAGCTCACCCGCCCGGCAAGAGACCCAGTACTTC.

The V call is TRBV12-3 or TRBV12-4, the J call TRBJ1-6; tentatively, D is TRBD1 (5 bases). The CDR3 loop spans 13 amino acids. Deletions cut 2 bases from V and 10 bases from J, with 9 bases between. This chain's CDR3 is CASSLFRGSPLHF. The CDR3 nucleotides read TGTGCCAGCAGTTTATTCCGGGGCTCACCCCTCCACTTT.

The sample holds a few counts of this clonotype. CDR3 residues: CASALNFGAFF. CDR3 coding DNA: TGTGCTAGTGCCCTGAACTTTGGAGCTTTCTTT. J is TRBJ1-1 and V is TRBV12-5; D remains ambiguous. Germline-derived CDR1 and CDR2 are LGHNT and FRNRAP. Deletions cut 7 bases from V and 10 bases from J, with 13 bases between. This CDR3 region has 11 residues.

In this sample, this clonotype turned up a few times. In DNA form, the CDR3 reads TGTGCCAGCAGCTTAAACTTAGGGGTGGGCACTGAAGCTTTCTTT. It translates to CASSLNLGVGTEAFF. The chain employs TRBV11-2 and TRBJ1-1; D may be TRBD1 (5 bases). This CDR3 region has 15 residues. CDR1 SGHAT and CDR2 FQNNGV come from the germline V gene. Trimming left V 2 bases short and J 4 bases short, with 14 bases between.

The gene calls are TRBV29-1 and TRBJ1-1; D not resolved. Trimming removed 1 base from V and 5 bases from J, with 5 bases in between. Germline V gene data show CDR1 as SQVTM and CDR2 as ANQGSEA. There are 11 residues in the CDR3. CDR3 bases: TGCAGCGTTGAAGCGGTAACTGAAGCTTTCTTT. This sequence encodes CSVEAVTEAFF.

This clonotype was seen a handful of times. The chain links TRBV12-3 or TRBV12-4 to TRBJ2-1; 14 bases are shared with TRBD2. The CDR3 sequence is 16 residues long. The ends lost 5 bases at V and 3 bases at J; junction bases unmatched: 3. The CDR3 sequence is CASSPGTSGGYNEQFF. DNA of the CDR3: TGTGCCAGCAGTCCTGGGACTAGCGGGGGCTACAATGAGCAGTTCTTC.

The genes are TRBV2 and TRBJ1-5, with 9 nucleotides matching TRBD1. The junction had 5 bases not matched to a gene; V was cut back by 6 bases and J by 2 bases. CDR1 and CDR2 from the germline V gene are SNHLY and FYNNEI. The CDR3 covers 15 residues. The CDR3 loop reads CASSEQGAGNQPQHF. The CDR3 DNA reads as TGTGCCAGCAGCGAACAGGGGGCAGGCAATCAGCCCCAGCATTTT.

The genes are TRBV27 and TRBJ2-5; D not certain. The V end was cut by 2 bases, the J end by 3 bases, with 13 bases between. This CDR3 is built from 15 residues. Germline lookup yields CDR1 MNHEY and CDR2 SMNVEV (reference sequence). The CDR3 bases are TGTGCCAGCAGTTTAGCGACATACCGAAAAGAGACCCAGTACTTC. It encodes CASSLATYRKETQYF.

The chain combines TRBV15 with TRBJ2-3; 7 nucleotides match TRBD1. CDR1 and CDR2 (germline): LNHNV, YYDKDF (reference sequence). The CDR3 is made up of 14 amino acids. The V gene end was trimmed by 4 bases and the J gene end by 3 bases; junction bases not matched to a gene: 4. This chain's CDR3 is CATSKFRGTDTQYF. CDR3 sequence (DNA): TGTGCCACCAGCAAATTCAGGGGGACAGATACGCAGTATTTT.

DNA for the CDR3: TGTGCCAGCAGTGAATATGGTGGGGGTGGCGAGCAGTACTTC. Translating it yields CASSEYGGGGEQYF. The gene calls are TRBV25-1 and TRBJ2-7; D may match TRBD1 or TRBD2 (5 bases each). The germline V gene encodes CDR1 MGHDK and CDR2 SYGVNS. V gave up 0 bases and J gave up 6 bases, with 12 bases separating them. The CDR3 covers 14 residues.

V usage is TRBV12-3 or TRBV12-4 and J usage is TRBJ2-7, with 8 bases lining up with TRBD1. Unmatched junction bases numbered 9, after V lost 6 bases and J lost 5 bases. The CDR3 totals 14 residues. This chain's CDR3 is CASSRAQGADEQYF. CDR3 coding DNA: TGTGCCAGCAGCCGTGCCCAGGGGGCGGACGAGCAGTACTTC.

This clonotype has more than one count but fewer than ten. V is TRBV20-1 and J is TRBJ2-7; 10 nucleotides match TRBD2. The V gene end was trimmed by 2 bases and the J gene end by 7 bases; junction bases not matched to a gene: 8. CDR3 length: 14 amino acids. The germline gives CDR1 DFQATT, CDR2 SNEGSKA (reference sequence). CDR3 sequence: CSARSQREGSEQYF. The DNA of the CDR3 is TGCAGTGCTAGATCCCAGCGGGAGGGCAGTGAGCAGTACTTC.

The chain links TRBV5-1 to TRBJ1-6; D possibly corresponds to TRBD1 (5 bases). The CDR3 spans 14 residues. Trimming removed 5 bases at V and 8 bases at J, with 14 bases between. Germline V gene lookup returns CDR1 SGHRS and CDR2 YFSETQ. This chain's CDR3 is CASSVTPGDSPLHF. CDR3 sequence (DNA): TGCGCCAGCAGTGTGACCCCGGGGGATTCACCCCTCCACTTT. Supplemented by reference TRBV5-1 and TRBJ1-6, the full variable domain reads KAGVTQTPRYLIKTRGQQVTLSCSPISGHRSVSWYQQTPGQGLQFLFEYFSETQRNKGNFPGRFSGRQFSNSRSEMNVSTLELGDSALYLCASSVTPGDSPLHFGNGTRLTVT.

This clonotype has a count of ten or more. The chain employs TRBV2 and TRBJ2-2; D may match TRBD1 or TRBD2 (5 bases each). Germline assignment: CDR1 SNHLY and CDR2 FYNNEI. The CDR3 runs 14 residues. V lost 6 bases and J 0 bases, leaving 8 bases between the germline ends. CDR3 in DNA: TGTGCCAGCAGCCGGGACCCGAACACCGGGGAGCTGTTTTTT. This sequence encodes CASSRDPNTGELFF.

This clonotype was seen a few times. This chain joins TRBV9 and TRBJ2-1; 10 bases are a match to TRBD2. Trimming cost V 3 bases and J 9 bases; bases outside gene matches: 6. Germline assignment: CDR1 SGDLS and CDR2 YYNGEE. This CDR3 is 14 amino acids long. The CDR3 is CASSEASGSVEQFF. CDR3 in DNA: TGTGCCAGCAGCGAGGCTAGCGGGAGCGTTGAGCAGTTCTTC.

There are a few counts of this clonotype. The gene calls are TRBV5-1 and TRBJ2-5; perhaps TRBD2 as D (5 bases). Germline loops: CDR1 SGHRS, CDR2 YFSETQ. V was pared by 1 base and J by 5 bases, with 15 bases between. The CDR3 has 15 amino acids. The CDR3 loop is CASSLIGVGLETQYF. The DNA for the CDR3 is TGCGCCAGCAGCTTGATCGGGGTCGGGTTGGAGACCCAGTACTTC. Using reference TRBV5-1 and TRBJ2-5 for the parts outside the CDR3, the full variable domain is KAGVTQTPRYLIKTRGQQVTLSCSPISGHRSVSWYQQTPGQGLQFLFEYFSETQRNKGNFPGRFSGRQFSNSRSEMNVSTLELGDSALYLCASSLIGVGLETQYFGPGTRLLVL.

This chain joins TRBV4-2 and TRBJ2-5; TRBD2 aligns across 12 bases. Germline V gene lookup returns CDR1 LGHNA and CDR2 YNFKEQ. CDR3 length: 18 amino acids. Trimming removed 4 bases from V and 5 bases from J; junction bases left unmatched: 14. In nucleotides, the CDR3 is TGTGCCAGCAGCCCCTCCAGCGCCCTAGCGGGGGGGCCGGAGACCCAGTACTTC. Its protein is CASSPSSALAGGPETQYF.

This clonotype came up a few times. The V call is TRBV5-1, the J call TRBJ2-5; unclear D gene. Germline V gene data show CDR1 as SGHRS and CDR2 as YFSETQ. Trimming removed 7 bases from V and 5 bases from J, with 15 bases in between. The CDR3 has 13 amino acids. In DNA form, the CDR3 reads TGCGCCAGCGCCGTGCTAGGTTACGAGACCCAGTACTTC. Translating it yields CASAVLGYETQYF.

The chain couples TRBV29-1 to TRBJ2-1; TRBD2 might be the D (5 bases). Trimming pared 7 bases from V and 12 bases from J, leaving 16 bases between. Germline CDR1 and CDR2: SQVTM and ANQGSEA. The CDR3 loop spans 11 amino acids. DNA for the CDR3: TGCAGCGCTGGGAGTAATGATGCGCAGTTCTTC. Protein product: CSAGSNDAQFF.

This chain connects TRBV7-2 to TRBJ1-4; D unresolved. The CDR3 consists of 13 residues. Germline-derived CDR1 and CDR2 are SGHTA and FQGNSA. Trimming took off 2 bases at V and 8 bases at J, with 9 bases between the two ends. CDR3 amino acids: CASSLTRQEKLFF. The CDR3 DNA sequence: TGTGCCAGCAGCTTAACCCGTCAGGAAAAACTGTTTTTT.

This chain links TRBV19 with TRBJ2-1, with 14 nucleotides matching TRBD2. CDR1 LNHDA and CDR2 SQIVND come from the germline V gene (reference sequence). CDR3 size: 16 residues. With V trimmed by 4 bases and J by 9 bases, 8 bases remained unmatched. This CDR3 is CASSTLGLAGGAEQFF. Here the CDR3 DNA reads TGTGCCAGTAGTACCCTTGGACTAGCGGGAGGAGCTGAGCAGTTCTTC.

This chain uses TRBV12-3 or TRBV12-4 with TRBJ2-1; TRBD1 matches 7 bases. Trimming took 6 bases from V and 7 from J; bases not matched to a gene: 12. The CDR3 extends over 15 amino acids. The CDR3 DNA is TGTGCCAGCAGGGGGACAGAGTTTTGGGGAAATGAGCAGTTCTTC. Translation gives CASRGTEFWGNEQFF.